Following are 15 T cell receptor beta chains from one sample sequenced in a study of blood T cell repertoires in COVID-19. Assay: immunoSEQ multiplex PCR; the TCRdb copy retains only in-frame clones and omits some. Among about 160,000 clones, more than 65% were seen once, and the ten largest hold approximately 18%. Sample: PBMCs or T cells enriched from blood (not recorded which). The receptors derive from a man in his sixties who had recovered from COVID-19.

The chain couples TRBV12-3 or TRBV12-4 to TRBJ1-1; D not certain. V gave up 3 bases and J gave up 4 bases, with 6 bases separating them. The CDR3 totals 12 residues. CDR3 region: CASSFSLTEAFF. Here the CDR3 DNA reads TGTGCCAGCAGTTTTTCTCTCACTGAAGCTTTCTTT.

The gene calls are TRBV6-4 and TRBJ2-3, with TRBD2 identical over 10 bases. The CDR3 contains 15 residues. With V trimmed by 3 bases and J by 6 bases, 6 bases remained unmatched. CDR1 is MRHNA, CDR2 SNTAGT, per germline. CDR3 residues: CASSESGGASDTQYF. The CDR3 DNA follows: TGTGCCAGCAGTGAAAGCGGGGGGGCTAGCGATACGCAGTATTTT.

CDR3 amino acids: CASSLQGANSPLHF. The CDR3 nucleotides read TGCGCCAGCAGCTTACAGGGGGCCAATTCACCCCTCCACTTT. This rearrangement joins TRBV5-1 to TRBJ1-6, with TRBD1 matching 9 bases. With V trimmed by 2 bases and J by 7 bases, 1 base remained unmatched. The V gene's germline CDR1 is SGHRS and CDR2 YFSETQ. The CDR3 has 14 amino acids.

The CDR3 reads CASSEVDRATDNGELFF. The CDR3 bases are TGTGCCAGCAGTGAAGTGGACAGGGCAACGGATAACGGGGAGCTGTTTTTT. J is TRBJ2-2 and V is TRBV6-1; 8 nucleotides match TRBD1. From germline, CDR1 is MNHNS and CDR2 SASEGT. J gave up 7 bases and V 1 base, and 11 bases lay outside the gene matches. CDR3 length: 17 residues.

This chain joins TRBV28 and TRBJ2-5; D is possibly TRBD1 (6 bases). V shed 1 base and J shed 7 bases, with 13 bases lying between them. This CDR3 is built from 14 residues. CDR1 is MDHEN and CDR2 is SYDVKM in the germline V gene. The CDR3 sequence: CASSLSTLGGTQYF. The CDR3 nucleotides read TGTGCCAGCAGTTTATCCACCCTAGGGGGGACCCAGTACTTC. Full variable domain (remainder filled in from reference TRBV28 and TRBJ2-5): DVKVTQSSRYLVKRTGEKVFLECVQDMDHENMFWYRQDPGLGLRLIYFSYDVKMKEKGDIPEGYSVSREKKERFSLILESASTNQTSMYLCASSLSTLGGTQYFGPGTRLLVL.

The V and J genes are TRBV11-2 and TRBJ2-5; perhaps TRBD1 as D (5 bases). The CDR3 runs to 16 residues. Germline V lookup: CDR1 SGHAT, CDR2 FQNNGV. V shed 1 base and J shed 0 bases, with 12 bases lying between them. CDR3 protein: CASSLAGILYQETQYF. The CDR3 DNA reads TGTGCCAGCAGCTTAGCAGGGATTCTATACCAAGAGACCCAGTACTTC.

This rearrangement joins TRBV9 to TRBJ1-5, with D maybe TRBD1 (5 bases). CDR1 SGDLS and CDR2 YYNGEE come from the germline V gene. The CDR3 consists of 15 residues. V gave up 4 bases and J gave up 6 bases, with 17 bases separating them. The CDR3 sequence is CASSPEGGRGQPQHF. DNA of the CDR3: TGTGCCAGCAGCCCAGAGGGAGGGAGGGGTCAGCCCCAGCATTTT.

The CDR3 coding sequence is TGTGCCAGCAGCTTGCGGACTAGCGGGATGACAGATACGCAGTATTTT. Its translation is CASSLRTSGMTDTQYF. The chain joins TRBV3-1 (or the pseudogene TRBV3-2) to TRBJ2-3; 12 bases are shared with TRBD2. This CDR3 comprises 16 residues. Looked up from germline, CDR1 is LGHDT and CDR2 is YNNKEL (reference sequence). Trimming at V came to 5 bases and at J to 3 bases, leaving 6 bases not matched to a gene.

This chain connects TRBV2 to TRBJ1-1; tentatively, D is TRBD1 (6 bases). The CDR3 loop spans 13 amino acids. The germline V and J ends were trimmed by 5 bases and 0 bases, with 7 bases remaining between them. Germline V lookup: CDR1 SNHLY, CDR2 FYNNEI. The CDR3 spells CASSQGLNTEAFF. DNA for the CDR3: TGTGCCAGCAGTCAGGGGCTGAACACTGAAGCTTTCTTT.

In its sample, this clone was seen a few times. DNA of the CDR3: TGTGCCAGCAGTATCGGGACAGGGCGAGAGACCCAGTACTTC. The encoded protein is CASSIGTGRETQYF. The chain couples TRBV2 to TRBJ2-5, with 9 nucleotides matching TRBD1. The J segment lost 4 bases and the V segment lost 5 bases, leaving 5 bases of the junction unmatched. The germline V gene has CDR1 SNHLY and CDR2 FYNNEI. The CDR3 extends over 14 amino acids.

With regard to this clone: A junction boundary mismatches the germline segment, possibly from a read error. The J gene is TRBJ1-1, the V gene TRBV28; D unresolved. Germline loops: CDR1 MDHEN, CDR2 SYDVKM. The CDR3 has 12 residues. The CDR3 nucleotides read TGTGCCAGCAGTTCCTCTAAACTTGAAACTTTCTTT. Residues: CASSSSKLETFF.

This clone showed up just a few times. One end of the junction is discordant with germline, which a read error may explain. This chain uses TRBV19 with TRBJ2-1; 9 bases line up with TRBD2. The germline gives CDR1 LNHDA, CDR2 SQIVND (reference sequence). The CDR3 has 15 residues. CDR3 bases: TGTGCCAGTAGTATAGGCGGGAGGGCCTATAATGAGCAGTTCTTC. Its translation: CASSIGGRAYNEQFF.

V usage is TRBV15 and J usage is TRBJ2-5; tentatively, D is TRBD1 (5 bases). Germline V gene data show CDR1 as LNHNV and CDR2 as YYDKDF (reference sequence). Trimming removed 3 bases from V and 5 bases from J, with 7 bases in between. The CDR3 is made up of 12 amino acids. The CDR3 reads CATSRGLETQYF. The CDR3 DNA is TGTGCCACCAGCAGGGGGCTGGAGACCCAGTACTTC.

This clone was observed a single time. The chain recombines TRBV5-6 with TRBJ2-1, with D tentatively TRBD1 (6 bases). Germline V gene lookup returns CDR1 SGHDT and CDR2 YYEEEE. The CDR3 has 15 amino acids. V gave up 4 bases and J gave up 0 bases, with 11 bases separating them. The CDR3 nucleotides are TGTGCCAGCAGCGGGTGGACAGCCTCCTACAATGAGCAGTTCTTC. This gives the protein CASSGWTASYNEQFF.

The chain carries TRBV9 and TRBJ2-2, with 16 bases identical to TRBD2. V shed 5 bases, J shed 4 bases, and the junction held 14 bases outside the gene matches. This CDR3 contains 20 residues. Germline CDR1 SGDLS, CDR2 YYNGEE. CDR3 sequence: CASSRGPGLAGGYRTGELFF. The CDR3 DNA follows: TGTGCCAGCAGTCGAGGACCGGGACTAGCGGGGGGGTATCGCACCGGGGAGCTGTTTTTT.